The 3 T cell receptor beta chains presented below share a single source sample, sequenced in a study of read filtering for tumor transcriptome and immune sequencing. From roughly 390 ng of RNA, a library with molecular barcoded alpha/delta and beta/gamma adaptors was made. TCRdb redid the calling of the reads with MiXCR, one entry per CDR3 protein. This repertoire shows about 47,000 distinct CDR3 sequences, roughly 12% found once; its top ten account for just over 14%. Sequenced sample: a population of CD138-negative cells sorted from bone marrow. All receptors derive from a donor at least 40 years old with multiple myeloma.

There are many counts of this clonotype. CDR3 loop: CASSQEWGDSNEKLFF. For the CDR3, the DNA is TGCGCCAGCAGCCAAGAATGGGGAGACAGTAATGAAAAACTGTTTTTT. The chain links TRBV4-1 to TRBJ1-4; the D gene is possibly TRBD1 (5 bases). Germline loops: CDR1 MGHRA, CDR2 YSYEKL. This CDR3 contains 16 residues. V lost 0 bases and J lost 4, with 12 bases in between.

This clonotype has ten or more counts. The junction and the germline gene differ at one end; a read error may be behind it. The chain uses TRBV28 and TRBJ2-3, with 9 nucleotides matching TRBD2. The CDR3 is made up of 15 amino acids. Germline CDR1 and CDR2: MDHEN and SYDVKM. In DNA, the CDR3 is TGTGCCAGCAGTTTACTAGCGGGAAGCACAGATACGCTGTATTTT. It is translated as CASSLLAGSTDTLYF.

In its sample, this clonotype was seen many times. V and J are TRBV12-3 or TRBV12-4 and TRBJ2-1; tentatively, D is TRBD2 (5 bases). This CDR3 spans 13 amino acids. The germline V and J ends were trimmed by 3 bases and 6 bases, with 9 bases remaining between them. CDR3 loop: CASSFSSPNEQFF. Here the CDR3 DNA reads TGTGCCAGCAGTTTTTCTAGCCCCAATGAGCAGTTCTTC.